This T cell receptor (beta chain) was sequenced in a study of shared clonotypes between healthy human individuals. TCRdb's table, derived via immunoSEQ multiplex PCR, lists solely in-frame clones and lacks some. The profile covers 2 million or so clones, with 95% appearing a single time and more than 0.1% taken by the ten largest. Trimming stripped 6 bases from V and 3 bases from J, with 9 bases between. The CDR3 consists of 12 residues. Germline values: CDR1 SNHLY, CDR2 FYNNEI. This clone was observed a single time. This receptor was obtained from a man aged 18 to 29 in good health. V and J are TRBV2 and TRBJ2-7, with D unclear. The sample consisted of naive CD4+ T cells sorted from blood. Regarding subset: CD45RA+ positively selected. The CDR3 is CASRQDLYEQYF. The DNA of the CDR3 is TGTGCCAGCAGGCAGGACCTCTACGAGCAGTACTTC.